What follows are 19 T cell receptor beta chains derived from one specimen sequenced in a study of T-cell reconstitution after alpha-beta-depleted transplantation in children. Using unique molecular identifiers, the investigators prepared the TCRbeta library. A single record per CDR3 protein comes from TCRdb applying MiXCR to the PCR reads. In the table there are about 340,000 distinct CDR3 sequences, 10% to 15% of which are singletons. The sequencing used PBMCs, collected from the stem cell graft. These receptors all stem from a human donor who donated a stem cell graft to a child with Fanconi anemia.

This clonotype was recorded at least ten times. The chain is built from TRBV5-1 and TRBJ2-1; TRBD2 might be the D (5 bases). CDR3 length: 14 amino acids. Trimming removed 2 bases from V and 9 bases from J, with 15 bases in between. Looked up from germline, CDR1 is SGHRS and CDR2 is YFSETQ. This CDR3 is CASSLAAPRGEQFF. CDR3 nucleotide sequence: TGCGCCAGCAGCTTAGCGGCCCCCCGAGGTGAGCAGTTCTTC.

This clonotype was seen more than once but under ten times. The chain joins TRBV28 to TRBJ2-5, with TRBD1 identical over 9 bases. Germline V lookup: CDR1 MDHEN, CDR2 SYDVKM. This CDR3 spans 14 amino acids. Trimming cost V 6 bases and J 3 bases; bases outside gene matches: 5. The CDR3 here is CASRTGGVEETQYF. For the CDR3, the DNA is TGTGCCAGCAGGACAGGGGGTGTGGAAGAGACCCAGTACTTC.

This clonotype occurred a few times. CDR3 protein: CASSYPITVNTEAFF. CDR3 coding DNA: TGTGCCAGCAGTTACCCAATAACAGTGAACACTGAAGCTTTCTTT. The chain is built from TRBV6-2 or TRBV6-3 and TRBJ1-1; D unclear. CDR3 length equals 15 residues. The germline CDR1 and CDR2 sequences are MNHEY and SVGEGT. V gave up 2 bases and J gave up 0 bases, with 10 bases separating them.

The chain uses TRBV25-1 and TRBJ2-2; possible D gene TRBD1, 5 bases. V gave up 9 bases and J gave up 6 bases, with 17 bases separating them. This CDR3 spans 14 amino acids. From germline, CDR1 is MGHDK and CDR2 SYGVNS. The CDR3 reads CASQGSNKAGELFF. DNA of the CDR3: TGTGCCAGTCAGGGAAGTAACAAGGCCGGGGAGCTGTTTTTT.

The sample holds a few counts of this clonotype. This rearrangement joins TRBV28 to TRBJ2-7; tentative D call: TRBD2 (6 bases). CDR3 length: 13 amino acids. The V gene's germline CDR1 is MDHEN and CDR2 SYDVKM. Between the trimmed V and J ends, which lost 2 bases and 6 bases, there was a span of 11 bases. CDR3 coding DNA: TGTGCCAGCAGTTTAGCGGGGTCGGGCGAGCAGTACGTC. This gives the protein CASSLAGSGEQYV.

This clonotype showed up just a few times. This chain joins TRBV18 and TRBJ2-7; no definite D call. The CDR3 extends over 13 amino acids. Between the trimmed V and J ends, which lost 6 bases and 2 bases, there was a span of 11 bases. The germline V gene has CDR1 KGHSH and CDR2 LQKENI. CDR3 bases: TGTGCCAGCTCGCCCGGGTCTACCTACGAGCAGTACGTC. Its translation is CASSPGSTYEQYV.

The CDR3 is CASGRTSRGSKITDTQYF. The CDR3, as DNA: TGTGCCAGCGGAAGGACTAGCCGGGGGTCAAAAATCACAGATACGCAGTATTTT. This rearrangement joins TRBV2 to TRBJ2-3; 8 bases are a match to TRBD2. Trimming cost V 8 bases and J 2 bases; bases outside gene matches: 18. CDR3 length: 18 residues. Germline V gives CDR1 SNHLY, CDR2 FYNNEI.

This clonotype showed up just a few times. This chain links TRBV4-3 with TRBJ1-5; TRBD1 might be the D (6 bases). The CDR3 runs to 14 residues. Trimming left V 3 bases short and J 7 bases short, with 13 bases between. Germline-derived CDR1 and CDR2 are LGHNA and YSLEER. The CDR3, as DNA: TGCGCCAGCAGCCATTCAGGGGAGAGCCAGCCCCAGCATTTT. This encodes CASSHSGESQPQHF.

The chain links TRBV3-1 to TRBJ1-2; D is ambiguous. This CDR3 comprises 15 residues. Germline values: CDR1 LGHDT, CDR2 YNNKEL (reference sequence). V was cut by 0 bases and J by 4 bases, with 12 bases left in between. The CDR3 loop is CASSQEEDGVYGYTF. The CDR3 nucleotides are TGTGCCAGCAGCCAAGAAGAGGACGGAGTCTATGGCTACACCTTC.

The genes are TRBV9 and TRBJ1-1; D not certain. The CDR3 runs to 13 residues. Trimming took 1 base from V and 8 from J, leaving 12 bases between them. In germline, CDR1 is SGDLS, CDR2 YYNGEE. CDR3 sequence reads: CASSVSQTTEAFF. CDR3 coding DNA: TGTGCCAGCAGCGTATCCCAGACTACCGAAGCTTTCTTT. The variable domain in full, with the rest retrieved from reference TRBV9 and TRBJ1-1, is DSGVTQTPKHLITATGQRVTLRCSPRSGDLSVYWYQQSLDQGLQFLIQYYNGEERAKGNILERFSAQQFPDLHSELNLSSLELGDSALYFCASSVSQTTEAFFGQGTRLTVV.

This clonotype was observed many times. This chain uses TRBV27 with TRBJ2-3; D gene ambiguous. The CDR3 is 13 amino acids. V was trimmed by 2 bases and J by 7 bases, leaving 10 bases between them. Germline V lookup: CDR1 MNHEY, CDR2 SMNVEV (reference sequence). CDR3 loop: CASSLVRSYTQYF. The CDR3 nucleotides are TGTGCCAGCAGTTTAGTCAGATCCTATACGCAGTATTTT.

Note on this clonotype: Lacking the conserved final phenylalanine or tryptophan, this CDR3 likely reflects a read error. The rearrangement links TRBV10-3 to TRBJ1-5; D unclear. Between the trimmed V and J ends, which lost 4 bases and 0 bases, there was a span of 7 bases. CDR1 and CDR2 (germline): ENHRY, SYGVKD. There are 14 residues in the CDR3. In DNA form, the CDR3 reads TGTGCCATCAGTGCCCAGGATAGCAATCAGCCCCAGCATTAT. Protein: CAISAQDSNQPQHY.

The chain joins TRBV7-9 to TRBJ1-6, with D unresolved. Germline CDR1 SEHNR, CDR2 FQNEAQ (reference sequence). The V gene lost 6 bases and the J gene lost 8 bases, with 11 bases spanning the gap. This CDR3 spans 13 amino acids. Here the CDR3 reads CASSYRADSPLHF. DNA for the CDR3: TGTGCCAGCAGTTACCGGGCAGATTCACCCCTCCACTTT.

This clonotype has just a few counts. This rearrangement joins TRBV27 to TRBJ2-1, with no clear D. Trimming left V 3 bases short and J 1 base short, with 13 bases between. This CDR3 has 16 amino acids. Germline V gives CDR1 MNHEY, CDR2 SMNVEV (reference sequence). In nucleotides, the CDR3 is TGTGCCAGCAGTTTGGGGATCGGAGTTTCCTACAATGAGCAGTTCTTC. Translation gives CASSLGIGVSYNEQFF.

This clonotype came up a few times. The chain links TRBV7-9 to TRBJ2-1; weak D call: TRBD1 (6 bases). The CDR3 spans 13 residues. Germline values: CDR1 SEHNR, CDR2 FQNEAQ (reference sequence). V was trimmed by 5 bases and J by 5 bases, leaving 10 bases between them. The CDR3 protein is CASSQDSHNEQFF. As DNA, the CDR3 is TGTGCCAGCAGCCAGGACAGCCACAATGAGCAGTTCTTC.

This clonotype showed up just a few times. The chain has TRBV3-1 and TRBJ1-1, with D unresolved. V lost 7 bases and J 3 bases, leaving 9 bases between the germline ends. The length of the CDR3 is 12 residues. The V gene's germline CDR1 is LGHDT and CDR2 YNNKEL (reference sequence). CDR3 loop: CASKGYDTEAFF. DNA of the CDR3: TGTGCCAGCAAAGGGTACGACACTGAAGCTTTCTTT. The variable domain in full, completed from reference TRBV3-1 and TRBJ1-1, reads DTAVSQTPKYLVTQMGNDKSIKCEQNLGHDTMYWYKQDSKKFLKIMFSYNNKELIINETVPNRFSPKSPDKAHLNLHINSLELGDSAVYFCASKGYDTEAFFGQGTRLTVV.

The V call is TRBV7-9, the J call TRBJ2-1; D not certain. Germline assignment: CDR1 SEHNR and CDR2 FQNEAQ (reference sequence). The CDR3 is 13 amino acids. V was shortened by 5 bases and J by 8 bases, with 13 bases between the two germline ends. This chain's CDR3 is CASSPAGLDEQFF. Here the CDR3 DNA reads TGTGCCAGCAGCCCAGCCGGGCTGGATGAGCAGTTCTTC.

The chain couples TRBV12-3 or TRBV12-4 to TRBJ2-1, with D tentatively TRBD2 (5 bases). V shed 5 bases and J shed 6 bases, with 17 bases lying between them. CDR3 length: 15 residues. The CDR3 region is CASSTGLNGINEQFF. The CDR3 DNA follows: TGTGCCAGCAGTACCGGACTCAACGGTATCAATGAGCAGTTCTTC.

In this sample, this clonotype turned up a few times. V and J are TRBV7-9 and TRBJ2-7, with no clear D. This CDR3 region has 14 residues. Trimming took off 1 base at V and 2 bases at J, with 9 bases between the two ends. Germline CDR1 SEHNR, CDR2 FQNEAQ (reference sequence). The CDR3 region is CASSLGGSAYEQYV. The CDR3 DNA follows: TGTGCCAGCAGCTTAGGAGGAAGCGCCTACGAGCAGTACGTC.